Following are 7 T cell receptor beta chains from one sample sequenced in a study of T-cell reconstitution after alpha-beta-depleted transplantation in children. Construction of the TCRbeta library involved unique molecular identifiers. TCRdb re-analysed the PCR reads in MiXCR, keeping a single row per CDR3 protein. The sample includes about 480,000 distinct CDR3 sequences, around 13% seen only once; the top ten take about 6%. This sample comprised PBMCs from the stem cell graft donor, obtained from the stem cell graft. Source of these receptors: a human donor who donated a stem cell graft to a child with combined immunodeficiency.

Note on this clonotype: A much larger clonotype is one base distant, so this may be a read error. This sequence joins TRBV4-3 and TRBJ1-5; no clear D. Looked up from germline, CDR1 is LGHNA and CDR2 is YSLEER. Trimming removed 0 bases from V and 4 bases from J, with 4 bases in between. The CDR3 contains 13 residues. DNA for the CDR3: TGCGCCAGCAGCCAAGATGAGAATCAGCCCCAGCATTTT. Amino acids: CASSQDENQPQHF.

This clonotype was observed a handful of times. DNA of the CDR3: TGCAGTGCTGCCGGACTTGGAGCGGAGACCCAGTACTTC. Translating gives CSAAGLGAETQYF. V gene TRBV20-1 combines with J gene TRBJ2-5; maybe TRBD2 (5 bases). CDR1 is DFQATT and CDR2 is SNEGSKA in the germline V gene (reference sequence). CDR3 size: 13 residues. Trimming shortened V by 5 bases and J by 5 bases, and 15 bases separated the two germline ends.

This clonotype has just a few counts. The chain couples TRBV27 to TRBJ2-1, with D perhaps matching TRBD1 or TRBD2 (7 bases each). V gave up 2 bases and J gave up 3 bases, with 11 bases separating them. CDR1 is MNHEY and CDR2 is SMNVEV in the germline V gene (reference sequence). CDR3 size: 15 residues. The CDR3 is CASSLQGGLYNEQFF. The CDR3 DNA is TGTGCCAGCAGTTTACAGGGGGGGCTCTACAATGAGCAGTTCTTC.

This clonotype has a count of ten or more. The CDR3: CASSVEGAPTNEQFF. CDR3 coding DNA: TGCGCCAGCAGCGTCGAGGGGGCCCCCACCAATGAGCAGTTCTTC. V and J are TRBV5-1 and TRBJ2-1; TRBD1 agrees at 7 bases. The CDR3 consists of 15 residues. After removal of 4 bases from V and 6 bases from J, the junction contained 10 bases not matched to a gene. From germline, CDR1 is SGHRS and CDR2 YFSETQ.

This clonotype was picked up a small number of times. This chain connects TRBV7-9 to TRBJ2-1; 12 bases map to TRBD1. With V trimmed by 5 bases and J by 8 bases, 10 bases remained unmatched. Germline V lookup: CDR1 SEHNR, CDR2 FQNEAQ (reference sequence). The CDR3 consists of 16 residues. The CDR3 sequence is CASSLGDRGRVDEQFF. CDR3 nucleotides: TGTGCCAGCAGCCTTGGGGACAGGGGGCGCGTCGATGAGCAGTTCTTC.

The chain carries TRBV20-1 and TRBJ2-3; TRBD2 matches 10 bases. Germline loops: CDR1 DFQATT, CDR2 SNEGSKA (reference sequence). The CDR3 runs 14 residues. The V and J ends lost 2 bases and 2 bases, in that order; junction bases with no gene match: 1. The CDR3 coding sequence is TGCAGTGCTAGACTAGCGGGAGACACAGATACGCAGTATTTT. This codes for CSARLAGDTDTQYF.

The V gene is TRBV7-3, the J gene TRBJ2-3, with 7 bases fitting TRBD1. Per the germline V gene, CDR1 is SGHTA and CDR2 is FQGTGA. The J segment lost 3 bases and the V segment lost 0 bases, leaving 6 bases of the junction unmatched. This CDR3 region has 16 residues. CDR3 protein: CASSLTGTAGTDTQYF. CDR3 DNA: TGTGCCAGCAGCTTAACCGGGACAGCCGGAACAGATACGCAGTATTTT.